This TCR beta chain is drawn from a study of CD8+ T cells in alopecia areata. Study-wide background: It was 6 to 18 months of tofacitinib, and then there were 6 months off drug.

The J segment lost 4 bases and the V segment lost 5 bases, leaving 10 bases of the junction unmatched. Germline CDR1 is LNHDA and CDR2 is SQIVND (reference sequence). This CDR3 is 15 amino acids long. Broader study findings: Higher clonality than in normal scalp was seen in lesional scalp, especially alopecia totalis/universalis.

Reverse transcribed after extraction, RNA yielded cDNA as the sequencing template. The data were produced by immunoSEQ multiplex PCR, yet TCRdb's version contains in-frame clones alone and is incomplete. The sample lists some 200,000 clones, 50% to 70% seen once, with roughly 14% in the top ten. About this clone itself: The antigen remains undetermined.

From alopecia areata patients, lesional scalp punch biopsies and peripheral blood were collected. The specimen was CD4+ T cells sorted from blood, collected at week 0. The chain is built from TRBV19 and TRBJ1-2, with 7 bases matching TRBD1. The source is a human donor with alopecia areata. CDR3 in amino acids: CASSARQGYGYGYTF. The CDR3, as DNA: TGTGCCAGTAGTGCCCGACAGGGATACGGCTATGGCTACACCTTC. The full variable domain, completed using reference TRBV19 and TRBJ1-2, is DGGITQSPKYLFRKEGQNVTLSCEQNLNHDAMYWYRQDPGQGLRLIYYSQIVNDFQKGDIAEGYSVSREKKESFPLTVTSAQKNPTAFYLCASSARQGYGYGYTFGSGTRLTVV.